Described below is a single TCR beta chain sequence and its context. The sample is drawn from a study of blood T cell repertoires in COVID-19. V was trimmed by 2 bases and J by 10 bases, leaving 15 bases between them. The germline V gene encodes CDR1 MNHEY and CDR2 SVGAGI. The CDR3 contains 14 residues. Under the authors' procedure: Reference gene primer amplification gave estimated nucleated cell counts. Profiling relied on immunoSEQ multiplex PCR, and the TCRdb table lists in-frame clones only, not all of them. V and J calls and clone size are as listed in that table; D and trimming were resolved from the DNA. Counted here are hundreds of thousands of clones, approximately 90% occurring once; the ten biggest clones make up approximately 0.66%.

The specimen sequenced was peripheral blood. The sequence came from a man in his forties with acute or convalescent COVID-19. This chain uses TRBV6-5 with TRBJ2-1; TRBD1 might be the D (6 bases). The DNA for the CDR3 is TGTGCCAGCAGTTACAGGACAGCCGGAGGCGAGCAGTTCTTC. Its protein is CASSYRTAGGEQFF.